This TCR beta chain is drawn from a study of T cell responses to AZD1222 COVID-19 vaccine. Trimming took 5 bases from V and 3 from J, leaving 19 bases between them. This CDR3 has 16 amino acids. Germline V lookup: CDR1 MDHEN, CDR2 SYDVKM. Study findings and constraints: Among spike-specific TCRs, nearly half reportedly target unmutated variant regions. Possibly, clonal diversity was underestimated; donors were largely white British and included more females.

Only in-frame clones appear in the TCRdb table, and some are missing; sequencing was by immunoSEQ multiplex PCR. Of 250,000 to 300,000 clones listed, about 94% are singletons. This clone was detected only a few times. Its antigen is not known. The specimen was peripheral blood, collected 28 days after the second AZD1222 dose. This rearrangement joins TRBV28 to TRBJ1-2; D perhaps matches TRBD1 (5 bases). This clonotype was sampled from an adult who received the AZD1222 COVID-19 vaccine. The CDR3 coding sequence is TGTGCCAGCAGTCGCCCGACACGGGGCTATGACTATGGCTACACCTTC. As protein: CASSRPTRGYDYGYTF.